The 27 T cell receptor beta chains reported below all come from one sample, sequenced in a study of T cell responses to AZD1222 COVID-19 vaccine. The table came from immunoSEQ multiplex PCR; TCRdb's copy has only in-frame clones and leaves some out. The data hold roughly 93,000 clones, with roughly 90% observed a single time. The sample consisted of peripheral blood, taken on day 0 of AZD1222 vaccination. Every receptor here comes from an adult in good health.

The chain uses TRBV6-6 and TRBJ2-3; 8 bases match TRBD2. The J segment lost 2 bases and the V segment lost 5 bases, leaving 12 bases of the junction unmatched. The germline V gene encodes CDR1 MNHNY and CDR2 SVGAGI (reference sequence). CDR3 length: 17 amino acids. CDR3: CASSPRTGGPPTDTQYF. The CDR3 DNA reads TGTGCCAGCAGTCCCCGCACGGGAGGGCCCCCCACAGATACGCAGTATTTT.

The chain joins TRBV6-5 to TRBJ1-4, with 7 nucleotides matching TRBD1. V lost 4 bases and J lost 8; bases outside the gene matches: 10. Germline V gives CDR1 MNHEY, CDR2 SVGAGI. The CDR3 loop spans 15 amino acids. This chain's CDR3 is CASSSTGAAREKLFF. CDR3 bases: TGTGCCAGCAGTTCCACAGGGGCCGCGAGGGAAAAACTGTTTTTT.

This chain's CDR3 is CASSLSGYEQYF. The CDR3 DNA reads TGTGCCAGCAGTTTATCGGGCTACGAGCAGTACTTC. The rearrangement joins TRBV27 to TRBJ2-7; D gene unclear. Germline CDR1 and CDR2: MNHEY and SMNVEV (reference sequence). The CDR3 extends over 12 amino acids. Trimming removed 0 bases at V and 3 bases at J, with 3 bases between.

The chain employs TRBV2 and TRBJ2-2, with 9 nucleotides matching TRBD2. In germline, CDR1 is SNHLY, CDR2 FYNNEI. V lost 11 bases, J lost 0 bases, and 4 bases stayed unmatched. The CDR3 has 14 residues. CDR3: CAAGGRANTGELFF. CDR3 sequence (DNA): TGTGCCGCGGGGGGGAGGGCGAACACCGGGGAGCTGTTTTTT.

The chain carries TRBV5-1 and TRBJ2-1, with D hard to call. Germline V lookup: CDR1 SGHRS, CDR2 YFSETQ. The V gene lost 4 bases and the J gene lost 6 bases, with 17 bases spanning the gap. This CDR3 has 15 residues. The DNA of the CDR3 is TGCGCCAGCAGCCCCTGGGCCTCCGGTCCCAATGAGCAGTTCTTC. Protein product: CASSPWASGPNEQFF.

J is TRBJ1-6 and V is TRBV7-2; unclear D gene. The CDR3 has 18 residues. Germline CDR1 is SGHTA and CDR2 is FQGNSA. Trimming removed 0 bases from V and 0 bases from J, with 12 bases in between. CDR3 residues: CASSLAMRGSSYNSPLHF. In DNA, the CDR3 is TGTGCCAGCAGCTTAGCGATGCGAGGGAGCTCCTATAATTCACCCCTCCACTTT. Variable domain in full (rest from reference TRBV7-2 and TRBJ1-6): GAGVSQSPSNKVTEKGKDVELRCDPISGHTALYWYRQSLGQGLEFLIYFQGNSAPDKSGLPSDRFSAERTGGSVSTLTIQRTQQEDSAVYLCASSLAMRGSSYNSPLHFGNGTRLTVT.

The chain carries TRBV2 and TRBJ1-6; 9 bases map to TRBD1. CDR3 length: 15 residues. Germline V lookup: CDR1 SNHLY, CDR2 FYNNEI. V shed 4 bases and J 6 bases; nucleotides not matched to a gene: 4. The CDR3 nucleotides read TGTGCCAGCAGTGGAGGACAGGGGCCTAATTCACCCCTCCACTTT. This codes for CASSGGQGPNSPLHF.

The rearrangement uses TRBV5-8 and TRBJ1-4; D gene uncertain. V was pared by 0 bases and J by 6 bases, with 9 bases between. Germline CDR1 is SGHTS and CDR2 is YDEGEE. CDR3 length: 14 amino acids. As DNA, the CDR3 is TGTGCCAGCAGCTTGGAACGGTCAGATGAAAAACTGTTTTTT. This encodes CASSLERSDEKLFF.

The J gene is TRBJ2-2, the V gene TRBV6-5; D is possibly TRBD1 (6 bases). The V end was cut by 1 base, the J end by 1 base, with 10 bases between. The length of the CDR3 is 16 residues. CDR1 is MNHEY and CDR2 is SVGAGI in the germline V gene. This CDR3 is CASSYLLTGNTGELFF. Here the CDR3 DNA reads TGTGCCAGCAGTTACTTGTTGACAGGGAACACCGGGGAGCTGTTTTTT.

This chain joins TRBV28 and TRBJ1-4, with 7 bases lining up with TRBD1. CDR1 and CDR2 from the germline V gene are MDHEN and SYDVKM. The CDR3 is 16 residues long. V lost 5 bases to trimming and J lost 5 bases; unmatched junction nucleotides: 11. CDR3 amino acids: CASSPGGTESNEKLFF. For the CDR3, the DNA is TGTGCCAGCAGTCCAGGGGGGACCGAATCGAATGAAAAACTGTTTTTT.

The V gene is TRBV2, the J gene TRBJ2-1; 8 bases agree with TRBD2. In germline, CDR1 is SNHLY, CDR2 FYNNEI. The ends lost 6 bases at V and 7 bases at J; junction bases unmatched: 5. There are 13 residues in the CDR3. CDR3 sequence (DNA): TGTGCCAGCAGACCGACTAGCGTGAATGAGCAGTTCTTC. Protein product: CASRPTSVNEQFF.

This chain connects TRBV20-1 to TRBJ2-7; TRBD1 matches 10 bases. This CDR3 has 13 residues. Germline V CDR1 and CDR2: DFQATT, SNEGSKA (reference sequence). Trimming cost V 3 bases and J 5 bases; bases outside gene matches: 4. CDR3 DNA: TGCAGTGCTAGTCCCGGGACAGGGGACGAGCAGTACTTC. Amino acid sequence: CSASPGTGDEQYF.

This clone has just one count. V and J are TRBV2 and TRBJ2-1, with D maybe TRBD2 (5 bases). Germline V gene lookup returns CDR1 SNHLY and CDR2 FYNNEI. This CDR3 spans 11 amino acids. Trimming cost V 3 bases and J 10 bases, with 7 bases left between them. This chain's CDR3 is CASSDRREQFF. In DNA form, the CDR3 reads TGTGCCAGCAGTGATCGGAGGGAGCAGTTCTTC.

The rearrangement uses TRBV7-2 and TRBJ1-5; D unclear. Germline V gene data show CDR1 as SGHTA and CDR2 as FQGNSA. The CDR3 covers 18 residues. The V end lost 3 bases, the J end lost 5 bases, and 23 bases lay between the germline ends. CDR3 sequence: CASSFGLAGGVRHQPQHF. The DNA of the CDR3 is TGTGCCAGCAGCTTTGGGCTGGCAGGTGGGGTGAGGCATCAGCCCCAGCATTTT.

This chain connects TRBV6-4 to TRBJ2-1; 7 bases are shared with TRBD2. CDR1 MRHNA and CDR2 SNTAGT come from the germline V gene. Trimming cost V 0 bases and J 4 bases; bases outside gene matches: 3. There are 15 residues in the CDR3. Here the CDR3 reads CASSDSSGNYNEQFF. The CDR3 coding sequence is TGTGCCAGCAGTGACTCCAGCGGGAATTACAATGAGCAGTTCTTC.

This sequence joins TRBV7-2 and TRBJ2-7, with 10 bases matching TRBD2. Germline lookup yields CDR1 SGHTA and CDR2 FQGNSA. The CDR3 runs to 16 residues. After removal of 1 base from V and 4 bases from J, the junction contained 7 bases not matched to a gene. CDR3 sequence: CASSLGGAGGLYEQYF. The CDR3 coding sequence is TGTGCCAGCAGCTTAGGAGGAGCGGGAGGGCTTTACGAGCAGTACTTC.

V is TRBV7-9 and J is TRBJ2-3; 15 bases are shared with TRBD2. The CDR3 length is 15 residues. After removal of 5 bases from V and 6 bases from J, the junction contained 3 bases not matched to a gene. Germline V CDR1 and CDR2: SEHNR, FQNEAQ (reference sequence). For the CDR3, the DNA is TGTGCCAGCAGCGACGGGACTAGCGGGAGGGATACGCAGTATTTT. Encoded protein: CASSDGTSGRDTQYF.

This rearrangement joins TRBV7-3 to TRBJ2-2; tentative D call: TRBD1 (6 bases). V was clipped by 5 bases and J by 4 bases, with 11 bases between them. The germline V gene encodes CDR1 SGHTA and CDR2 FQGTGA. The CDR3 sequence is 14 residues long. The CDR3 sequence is CASSLTGFTGELFF. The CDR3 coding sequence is TGTGCCAGCAGCCTGACAGGTTTCACCGGGGAGCTGTTTTTT.

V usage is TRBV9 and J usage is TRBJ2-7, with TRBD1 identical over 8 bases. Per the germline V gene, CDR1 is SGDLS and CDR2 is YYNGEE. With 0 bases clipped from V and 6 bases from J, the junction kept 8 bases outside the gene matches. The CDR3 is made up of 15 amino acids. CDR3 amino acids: CASSVVGGTGAEQYF. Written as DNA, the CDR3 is TGTGCCAGCAGCGTAGTGGGCGGGACAGGCGCCGAGCAGTACTTC.

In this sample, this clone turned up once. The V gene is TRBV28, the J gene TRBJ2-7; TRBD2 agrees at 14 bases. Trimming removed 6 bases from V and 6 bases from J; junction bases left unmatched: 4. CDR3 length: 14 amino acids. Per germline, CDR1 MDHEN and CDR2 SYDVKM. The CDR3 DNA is TGTGCCAGCAGACTGACTAGCGGGAGGGTCGAGCAGTACTTC. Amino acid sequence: CASRLTSGRVEQYF.

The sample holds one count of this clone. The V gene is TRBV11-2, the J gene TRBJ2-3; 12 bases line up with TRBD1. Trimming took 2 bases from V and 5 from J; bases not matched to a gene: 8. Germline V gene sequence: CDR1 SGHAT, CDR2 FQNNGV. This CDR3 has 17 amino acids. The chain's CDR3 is CASSLRPGQGALDTQYF. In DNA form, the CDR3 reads TGTGCCAGCAGCTTAAGGCCGGGACAGGGGGCGTTAGATACGCAGTATTTT.

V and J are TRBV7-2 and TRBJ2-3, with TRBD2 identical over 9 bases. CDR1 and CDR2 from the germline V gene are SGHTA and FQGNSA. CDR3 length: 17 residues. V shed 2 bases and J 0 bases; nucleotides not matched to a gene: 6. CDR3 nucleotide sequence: TGTGCCAGCAGCTTATGGTCCGGACTAGCGAGCACAGATACGCAGTATTTT. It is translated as CASSLWSGLASTDTQYF. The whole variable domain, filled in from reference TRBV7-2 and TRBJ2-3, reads GAGVSQSPSNKVTEKGKDVELRCDPISGHTALYWYRQSLGQGLEFLIYFQGNSAPDKSGLPSDRFSAERTGGSVSTLTIQRTQQEDSAVYLCASSLWSGLASTDTQYFGPGTRLTVL.

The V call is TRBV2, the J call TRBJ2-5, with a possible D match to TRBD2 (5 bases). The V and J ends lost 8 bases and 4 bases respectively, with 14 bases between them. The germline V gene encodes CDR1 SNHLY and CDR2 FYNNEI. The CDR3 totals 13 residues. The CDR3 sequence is CASVRGFGETQYF. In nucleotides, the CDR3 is TGTGCCAGCGTACGGGGTTTTGGAGAGACCCAGTACTTC.

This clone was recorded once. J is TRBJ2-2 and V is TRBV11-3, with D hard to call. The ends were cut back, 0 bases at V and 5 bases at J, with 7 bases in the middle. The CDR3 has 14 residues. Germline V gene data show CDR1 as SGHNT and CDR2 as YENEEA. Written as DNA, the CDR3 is TGTGCCAGCAGCTTAGATATGGGGACCGGGGAGCTGTTTTTT. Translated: CASSLDMGTGELFF.

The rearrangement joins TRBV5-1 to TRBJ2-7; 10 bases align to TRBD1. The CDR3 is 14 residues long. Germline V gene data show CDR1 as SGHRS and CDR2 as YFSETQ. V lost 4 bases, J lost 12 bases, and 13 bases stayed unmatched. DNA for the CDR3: TGCGCCAGCAGCCTTTCGACAGGGGGCTTTTATCCGTACTTC. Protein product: CASSLSTGGFYPYF.

The CDR3 DNA follows: TGTGCCAGCACCCAGGGGCCTAGCGCGGGCGAGCAGTACTTC. Residues: CASTQGPSAGEQYF. V gene TRBV5-4 combines with J gene TRBJ2-7; D might be TRBD1 or TRBD2, each matching 6 bases. Germline V gene sequence: CDR1 SGHNT, CDR2 YYREEE (reference sequence). The CDR3 is 14 amino acids. Trimming stripped 6 bases from V and 6 bases from J, with 19 bases between.

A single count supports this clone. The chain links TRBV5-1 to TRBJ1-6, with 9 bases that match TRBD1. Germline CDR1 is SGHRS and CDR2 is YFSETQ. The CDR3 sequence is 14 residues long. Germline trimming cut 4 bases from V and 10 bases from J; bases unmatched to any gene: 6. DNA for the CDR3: TGCGCCAGCAGCGCCGGACAGGGGAACTCACCCCTCCACTTT. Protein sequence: CASSAGQGNSPLHF.